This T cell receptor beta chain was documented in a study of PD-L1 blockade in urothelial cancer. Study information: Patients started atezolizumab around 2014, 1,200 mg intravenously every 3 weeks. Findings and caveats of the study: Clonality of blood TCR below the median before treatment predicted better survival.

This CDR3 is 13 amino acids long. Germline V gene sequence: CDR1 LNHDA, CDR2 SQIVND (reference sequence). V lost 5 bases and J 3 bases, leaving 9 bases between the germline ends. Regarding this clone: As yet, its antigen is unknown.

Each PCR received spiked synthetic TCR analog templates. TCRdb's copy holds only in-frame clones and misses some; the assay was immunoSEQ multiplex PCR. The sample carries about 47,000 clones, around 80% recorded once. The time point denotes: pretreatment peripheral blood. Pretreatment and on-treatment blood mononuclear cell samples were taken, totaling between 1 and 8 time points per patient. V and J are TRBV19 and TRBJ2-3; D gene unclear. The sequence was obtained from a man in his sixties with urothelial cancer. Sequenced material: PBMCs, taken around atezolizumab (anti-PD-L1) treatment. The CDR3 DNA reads TGTGCCAGTAGTCCCCTCTTTACAGATACGCAGTATTTT. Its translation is CASSPLFTDTQYF.